Listed below are T cell receptor beta chains from one sample, sequenced in a study of cytomegalovirus exposure and HLA in healthy donors. Profiled with immunoSEQ multiplex PCR; TCRdb holds only in-frame clones, not every one. The sample contains roughly 150,000 clones, less than 85% of which appear only once. Sequencing was performed on PBMCs. Every receptor here comes from a woman between 45 and 65 years old in good health and CMV-seropositive. The CDR3 runs from the conserved cysteine through the conserved F or W. Each record gives: D gene, J gene, clone size, V gene, CDR3 protein, CDR3 DNA. D genes are given only for firm matches. A clone size is listed for some rows: how often the clone was seen (once, few, many), or a class if it is expanded.

D: -
J: TRBJ1-2
size: few
V: TRBV7-9
CDR3: CASSAGFNYGYTF
DNA: TGTGCCAGCAGCGCCGGTTTTAACTATGGCTACACCTTC

D: -
J: TRBJ2-7
size: -
V: TRBV18
CDR3: CASSPDTLSSYEQYF
DNA: TGTGCCAGCTCACCGGACACCTTGAGCTCCTACGAGCAGTACTTC

D: -
J: TRBJ1-2
size: once
V: TRBV5-1
CDR3: CASSSQGGFYTF
DNA: TGCGCCAGCAGCTCACAGGGTGGATTCTACACCTTC

D: TRBD1
J: TRBJ1-6
size: -
V: TRBV6-5
CDR3: CASRTQGGTNSPLHF
DNA: TGTGCCAGCAGGACCCAGGGGGGTACGAATTCACCCCTCCACTTT

D: -
J: TRBJ1-2
size: -
V: TRBV29-1
CDR3: CSVGREDGYGYTF
DNA: TGCAGCGTTGGCAGGGAGGATGGGTATGGCTACACCTTC

D: TRBD1
J: TRBJ1-5
size: -
V: TRBV27
CDR3: CASSLTGQVSNQPQHF
DNA: TGTGCCAGCAGTTTAACCGGACAGGTTAGCAATCAGCCCCAGCATTTT

D: -
J: TRBJ2-2
size: -
V: TRBV7-6
CDR3: CASSSRQAKTNTGELFF
DNA: TGTGCCAGCAGCAGCAGACAGGCTAAAACGAACACCGGGGAGCTGTTTTTT

D: -
J: TRBJ1-5
size: -
V: TRBV5-8
CDR3: CASSLYTFSNQPQHF
DNA: TGTGCCAGCAGCTTGTACACCTTTAGCAATCAGCCCCAGCATTTT

D: TRBD1
J: TRBJ1-2
size: -
V: TRBV5-5
CDR3: CASSHDQAGQLYGYTF
DNA: TGTGCCAGCAGCCACGACCAGGCGGGACAGCTCTATGGCTACACCTTC

D: -
J: TRBJ2-2
size: -
V: TRBV5-6
CDR3: CASSPRLDTGELFF
DNA: TGTGCCAGCAGCCCGAGACTAGACACCGGGGAGCTGTTTTTT

D: TRBD2
J: TRBJ2-7
size: -
V: TRBV5-1
CDR3: CASSFTSGGANEQYF
DNA: TGCGCCAGCAGCTTCACTAGCGGGGGGGCGAACGAGCAGTACTTC

D: -
J: TRBJ2-7
size: -
V: TRBV6-6
CDR3: CASSYRSTGPSYEQYF
DNA: TGTGCCAGCAGTTACCGCTCGACAGGACCCTCCTACGAGCAGTACTTC

D: TRBD1
J: TRBJ1-3
size: -
V: TRBV11-2
CDR3: CASRLQGVSGNTIYF
DNA: TGTGCCAGCAGATTACAGGGGGTCTCTGGAAACACCATATATTTT

D: -
J: TRBJ1-3
size: few
V: TRBV5-6
CDR3: CASSLFETVLRSGNTIYF
DNA: TGTGCCAGCAGCTTGTTTGAGACAGTCCTTCGGTCTGGAAACACCATATATTTT

D: -
J: TRBJ2-7
size: -
V: TRBV19
CDR3: CASSTGTGSSYEQYF
DNA: TGTGCCAGTAGTACGGGCACAGGTAGCTCCTACGAGCAGTACTTC

D: TRBD2
J: TRBJ2-1
size: -
V: TRBV7-2
CDR3: CASSLGGASGAFEQFF
DNA: TGTGCCAGCAGCTTAGGGGGGGCTAGCGGGGCATTCGAGCAGTTCTTC

D: TRBD1
J: TRBJ2-4
size: -
V: TRBV5-1
CDR3: CASSQPSGQQNIQYF
DNA: TGCGCCAGCAGCCAACCATCGGGACAGCAAAACATTCAGTACTTC

D: -
J: TRBJ1-4
size: -
V: TRBV11-2
CDR3: CASSLGGPGQKLFF
DNA: TGTGCCAGCAGCTTAGGGGGCCCTGGACAAAAACTGTTTTTT

D: TRBD1
J: TRBJ2-7
size: once
V: TRBV5-6
CDR3: CASSWGQPSYEQYF
DNA: TGTGCCAGCAGCTGGGGACAGCCCTCCTACGAGCAGTACTTC

D: -
J: TRBJ2-3
size: -
V: TRBV6-1
CDR3: CASSARGAGSSTDTQYF
DNA: TGTGCCAGCAGTGCCCGGGGGGCGGGGAGCAGCACAGATACGCAGTATTTT

D: -
J: TRBJ2-1
size: -
V: TRBV29-1
CDR3: CSVVDTSRDNEQFF
DNA: TGCAGCGTGGTCGACACTTCGCGGGACAATGAGCAGTTCTTC

D: -
J: TRBJ2-3
size: -
V: TRBV6-5
CDR3: CASSYPPSVPDTQYF
DNA: TGTGCCAGCAGTTACCCCCCCTCGGTTCCAGATACGCAGTATTTT